A single T cell receptor (beta chain) is shown here with its context. Its specificity is not known. A much larger clone differs by one base, so this may be a read error. This specimen comes from a study of CD8+CD57+ T cells in acquired aplastic anemia. Study-level points and caveats: Overlap between patients and controls comprised just under 30 CD8+ CDR3 sequences. The study found no significant CD8+ Simpson's diversity difference between patients and controls.

Trimming cost V 2 bases and J 9 bases, with 14 bases left between them. The CDR3 sequence is 14 residues long. In germline, CDR1 is SGHRS, CDR2 YFSETQ. CDR3 and TCR beta VDJ profiling relied on a genomic DNA template. TCRdb analysed the reads with MiXCR anew, one entry per CDR3 protein. The table includes fewer than 200,000 distinct CDR3 sequences, approximately 48% detected once. The sequenced patients had an expansion of CD8+CD57+ cells seen by flow cytometry. Severe acquired aplastic anemia affected all patients. Sample: sorted CD4+, CD8+, or CD8+CD57+ T cells (not recorded which) from PBMCs. The chain couples TRBV5-1 to TRBJ1-4; D uncertain. The clonotype was recovered from a human donor with aplastic anemia. This CDR3 is CASSLNTPTKKLFF. The CDR3 DNA sequence: TGCGCCAGCAGCTTAAACACCCCTACTAAAAAACTGTTTTTT.